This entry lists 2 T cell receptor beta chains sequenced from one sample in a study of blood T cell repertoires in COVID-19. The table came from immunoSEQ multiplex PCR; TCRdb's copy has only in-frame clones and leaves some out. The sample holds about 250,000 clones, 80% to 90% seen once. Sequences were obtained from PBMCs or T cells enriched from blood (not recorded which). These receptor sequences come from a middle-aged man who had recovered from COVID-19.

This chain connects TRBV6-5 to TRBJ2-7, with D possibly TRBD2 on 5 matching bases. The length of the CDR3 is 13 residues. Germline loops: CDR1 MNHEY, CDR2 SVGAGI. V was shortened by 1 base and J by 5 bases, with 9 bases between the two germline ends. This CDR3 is CASSYLLGNEQYF. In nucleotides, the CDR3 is TGTGCCAGCAGTTACTTACTCGGGAACGAGCAGTACTTC.

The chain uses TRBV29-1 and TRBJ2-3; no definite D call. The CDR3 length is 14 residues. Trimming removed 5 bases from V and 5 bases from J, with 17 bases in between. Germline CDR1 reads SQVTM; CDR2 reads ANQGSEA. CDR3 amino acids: CSVSGSLLEDTQYF. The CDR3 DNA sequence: TGCAGCGTTTCCGGGTCCCTATTGGAAGATACGCAGTATTTT.